The rows below give T cell receptor beta chains drawn from one sample of a study of blood T cells in healthy people across ages. Each CDR3 protein is one row after TCRdb ran MiXCR on the 5' RACE reads. The table has roughly 800,000 distinct CDR3 sequences, more than 45% seen once. The sample comprised blood. The receptors were sampled from a man under 40 in good health. The CDR3 runs from the conserved cysteine through the conserved F or W. The D gene is left open where the match is weak. A row's size may be missing; if present it is once, few, many or a size class.

j_gene	d_gene	v_gene	abundance	CDR3aa	CDR3nt
TRBJ2-1	NA	TRBV5-1	NA	CASSFEGGPDEQFF	TGCGCCAGCAGCTTTGAGGGAGGCCCGGATGAGCAGTTCTTC
TRBJ2-1	NA	TRBV3-1	NA	CASSQIGGVYNEQFF	TGTGCCAGCAGCCAGATTGGAGGGGTCTACAATGAGCAGTTCTTC
TRBJ2-1	NA	TRBV20-1	NA	CSASKGGDYYNEQFF	TGCAGTGCTAGCAAAGGGGGGGACTACTACAATGAGCAGTTCTTC
TRBJ2-7	NA	TRBV5-1	NA	CASRTGTDTYEQYF	TGCGCCAGCAGGACCGGGACTGACACCTACGAGCAGTACTTC
TRBJ2-5	NA	TRBV25-1	few	CASSVDTPGTSPEETQYF	TGTGCCAGCAGTGTAGACACTCCCGGGACATCTCCGGAAGAGACCCAGTACTTC
TRBJ2-7	TRBD1	TRBV11-1	NA	CASSRATGQGGEQYF	TGTGCCAGCAGCAGAGCGACGGGACAGGGAGGAGAGCAGTACTTC
TRBJ2-5	NA	TRBV20-1	NA	CSARSGDQETQYF	TGCAGTGCTAGGTCCGGGGACCAAGAGACCCAGTACTTC
TRBJ2-1	NA	TRBV4-2	NA	CASSQRRDEQFF	TGTGCCAGCAGCCAGCGCAGGGATGAGCAGTTCTTC
TRBJ2-1	NA	TRBV12-3/TRBV12-4	NA	CASGHRLAVFF	TGTGCCAGCGGCCACCGCCTGGCGGTGTTCTTC
TRBJ2-7	TRBD2	TRBV6-5	few	CASRGENRYEQYF	TGTGCCAGCCGGGGGGAGAACCGCTACGAGCAGTACTTC
TRBJ2-3	NA	TRBV7-2	NA	CASSEGGGGTQYF	TGTGCCAGCAGTGAAGGAGGGGGAGGCACGCAGTATTTT
TRBJ2-3	TRBD2	TRBV6-1	few	CASSTGLAGGTSTDTQYF	TGTGCCAGCAGTACAGGACTAGCGGGAGGCACTAGCACAGATACGCAGTATTTT
TRBJ2-5	NA	TRBV7-2	once	CASSQWDQGQTRYF	TGTGCCAGCAGCCAATGGGACCAAGGGCAGACCCGGTACTTC
TRBJ2-5	TRBD1	TRBV11-2	once	CASSLDRGMGETQYF	TGTGCCAGCAGCTTAGACAGGGGGATGGGAGAGACCCAGTACTTC
TRBJ2-3	NA	TRBV4-2	NA	CASSTPQGRGADTQYF	TGTGCCAGCAGCACCCCACAGGGGCGGGGTGCAGATACGCAGTATTTT
TRBJ2-3	TRBD2	TRBV20-1	NA	CSAVRQYSTSRRFTDTQYF	TGCAGTGCTGTGCGCCAATACTCGACTAGCAGAAGATTCACAGATACGCAGTATTTT
TRBJ2-7	NA	TRBV7-9	few	CASSPTQPGPKSYEQYF	TGTGCCAGCAGCCCAACGCAGCCGGGCCCAAAATCCTACGAGCAGTACTTC
TRBJ1-2	NA	TRBV12-3/TRBV12-4	NA	CASSFAGEENYGYTF	TGTGCCAGCAGTTTTGCGGGTGAGGAGAACTATGGCTACACCTTC
TRBJ1-1	NA	TRBV28	NA	CASSLYGLQRRNTEAFF	TGTGCCAGCAGTTTATACGGGTTACAGAGGCGAAACACTGAAGCTTTCTTT
TRBJ2-3	TRBD2	TRBV20-1	NA	CSASGAGGVTDTQYF	TGCAGTGCTAGTGGAGCGGGGGGGGTCACAGATACGCAGTATTTT
TRBJ2-3	TRBD2	TRBV5-1	NA	CASKTSGSTDTQYF	TGCGCCAGCAAAACTAGCGGTAGTACAGATACGCAGTATTTT
TRBJ2-3	NA	TRBV28	NA	CASKSPTDTQYF	TGTGCCAGCAAATCCCCCACAGATACGCAGTATTTT
TRBJ2-1	NA	TRBV7-8	NA	CASSLQGGQFF	TGTGCCAGCAGCTTACAGGGAGGGCAGTTCTTC
TRBJ2-1	NA	TRBV3-1	NA	CASGKSPGVSYEQFF	TGTGCCAGCGGCAAAAGTCCCGGGGTAAGCTATGAGCAGTTCTTC
TRBJ2-3	NA	TRBV5-5	NA	CASSLQGTVTQYF	TGTGCCAGCAGCCTTCAGGGCACAGTTACGCAGTATTTT
TRBJ2-5	NA	TRBV7-9	NA	CASSLGGSMKTQYF	TGTGCCAGCAGCTTAGGCGGTAGCATGAAGACCCAGTACTTC
TRBJ2-7	NA	TRBV12-3/TRBV12-4	NA	CASSFGQIYEQYF	TGTGCCAGCAGTTTCGGACAGATCTACGAGCAGTACTTC
TRBJ2-7	NA	TRBV4-3	NA	CASSQDIFTGSSYEQYF	TGCGCCAGCAGCCAAGATATCTTCACGGGGAGCTCCTACGAGCAGTACTTC
TRBJ1-4	TRBD1	TRBV27	NA	CANSTNWDSEKLFF	TGTGCCAACAGTACCAACTGGGACAGTGAAAAGCTGTTTTTT